This TCR beta chain was captured by sequencing in a study of T cells after yellow fever vaccination (dated by TCRdb to between 2019 and 2020). Regarding the research as a whole: Libraries from fractions with low cell numbers were prepared with the SMART-Seq v4 Ultra Low Input RNA kit. Two healthy male donors made up the cohort, one aged 18 to 29 years and the other aged 30 to 40 years. To follow T-cell clones before and after both primary and booster YFV17D yellow fever vaccination, bulk TCR alpha and beta repertoires underwent longitudinal sequencing. Blood was collected at multiple timepoints before and after primary and secondary immunization, and bulk PBMC replicates and cell subsets were isolated. What the research found in general, with its limitations: A small fraction of clonotypes showed up in both the CD4 and CD8 compartments, probably as a result of convergent recombination. Most clones expanded after primary vaccination were re-detected after the booster (almost 97% of CD4 and roughly 87% of CD8), suggesting broad memory maintenance. Because abundant contaminating clonotypes from the bulk population could be contained in FACS-sorted repertoires, computational filtering was required. Only two donors were included in the study, so the extent to which the findings can be generalized is limited. The secondary T-cell response was found to be weaker but faster than the primary response, with a peak reached on day 5 rather than on day 15.

This clonotype showed up many times. Its target antigen remains unknown. No per-base quality is available; no much larger clone lies one base away. TCR cDNA was synthesized by 5'RACE template switching, which introduced a universal primer site and unique molecular identifiers. Priming for cDNA synthesis came from both the TCR alpha and TCR beta constant segments. Two PCR steps were used to amplify libraries, with sample barcodes and sequencing adapters being added in the second step. Sequencing of the libraries was done on either Illumina HiSeq 2500 (2x100 bp) or NovaSeq (2x150 bp). The original methods were these. MIGEC was used to demultiplex reads and collapse the reads into UMI consensus sequences, and MiXCR was used for V(D)J alignment. Clonotypes responding to the vaccine were identified with edgeR on replicate PBMC samples, with the criteria of FDR below 0.01 and a log2 fold change above 5 up to day 15. Bulk clonotypes were assigned CD4 or CD8 identity according to which sequenced CD4 or CD8 repertoire held them at higher abundance. TCRdb ran its own pipeline on the public reads, namely fastp trimming at Q25 and MiXCR clone calling, and kept in-frame beta chains. Rows matching on CDR3 protein sequence are summarized as one entry with the most common DNA and genes. TCRdb's processing, not the authors' own work, is the source of the V and J calls. The sample table lists some 69,000 distinct CDR3 sequences, approximately 5% of them with a count of one. Jointly, the top ten make up more than 2% of the sample.

What the treatment or condition label conveys for this sample: live attenuated yellow fever vaccine strain. A standard Ficoll-Paque protocol was used to isolate PBMCs from peripheral blood. CD4 and CD8 T-cell fractions were isolated with Dynabeads CD4 and CD8 positive selection kits. TriZol was used to extract RNA from bulk PBMCs, from CD4 and CD8 fractions, and from dextramer-positive and dextramer-negative fractions. Specimen: CD4+ T cells sorted from PBMCs, collected approximately 16 days after the first yellow fever vaccination. This sequence originates from a man between 18 and 35 years old who received the YFV17D yellow fever vaccine.

The CDR3 region has the sequence CASSQESGLGEQYF. The nucleotide sequence reads as follows: TGCGCCAGCAGCCAAGAATCCGGTTTGGGCGAGCAGTACTTC. The chain uses TRBV4-3 and TRBJ2-7, with no reliable assignment of the D segment. Per the germline V gene, LGHNA is the CDR1 and YSLEER is the CDR2. Trimming costs V 0 bases and J 6 bases, and their ends lie 12 bases apart. The CDR3 holds 14 amino acids from the cysteine to the phenylalanine. Only the CDR3 part of the read is kept: 42 bases, read in frame from the first base.